Each of the 5 T cell receptor beta chains below was sequenced from the same sample in a study of vaccination effects on CD4 cells after COVID-19. Libraries were prepared by immunoSEQ multiplex PCR; TCRdb keeps only in-frame clonotypes and omits some of them. The repertoire holds about 45,000 clones, with approximately 77% as singletons. Which antigens these TCRs recognize remains unknown. ViraFEST used viral peptide pools to expand antigen-specific CD4+ T cells before sequencing. The culture ran for 10 days, and then CD4+ T cells were isolated. Convalescent patients had PCR-confirmed SARS-CoV-2 infection between March and December 2020. The starting material was CD4+ T cells from PBMCs cultured with a peptide pool, obtained before COVID-19 vaccination. Source of these receptors: a human donor who had a prior SARS-CoV-2 infection.

The genes are TRBV11-2 and TRBJ2-2; D possibly corresponds to TRBD1 (6 bases). The germline V gene encodes CDR1 SGHAT and CDR2 FQNNGV. V was trimmed by 3 bases and J by 2 bases, leaving 13 bases between them. The CDR3 totals 16 residues. The CDR3 DNA is TGTGCCAGCAGCTTTAGGAGGACAGCTAACACCGGGGAGCTGTTTTTT. This encodes CASSFRRTANTGELFF.

This sequence joins TRBV7-9 and TRBJ1-2; D remains unclear. Germline loops: CDR1 SEHNR, CDR2 FQNEAQ (reference sequence). This CDR3 is 15 amino acids long. Trimming removed 5 bases from V and 5 bases from J, with 18 bases in between. CDR3 DNA sequence: TGTGCCAGCAGCGAGGAGGCTCGATCCTTTTATGGCTACACCTTC. Its translation is CASSEEARSFYGYTF.

The chain joins TRBV7-3 to TRBJ2-2; the match to TRBD2 covers 7 bases. V lost 5 bases to trimming and J lost 2 bases; unmatched junction nucleotides: 8. CDR1 SGHTA and CDR2 FQGTGA come from the germline V gene. This CDR3 comprises 16 residues. The CDR3 nucleotides are TGTGCCAGCAGCCCCCCGGGCGGGAGAAACACCGGGGAGCTGTTTTTT. It encodes CASSPPGGRNTGELFF.

J is TRBJ1-1 and V is TRBV3-1 (or the pseudogene TRBV3-2); 9 nucleotides align to TRBD1. This CDR3 is 15 amino acids long. Germline V gives CDR1 LGHDT, CDR2 YNNKEL (reference sequence). Unmatched junction bases numbered 6, after V lost 4 bases and J lost 3 bases. CDR3: CASSPGTGIYTEAFF. CDR3 in DNA: TGTGCCAGCAGCCCCGGGACAGGGATTTACACTGAAGCTTTCTTT.

In DNA, the CDR3 is TGTGCCATCAGAGACACAGGGGGCCCTGAAAAACTGTTTTTT. This encodes CAIRDTGGPEKLFF. The rearrangement joins TRBV10-3 to TRBJ1-4, with TRBD1 identical over 9 bases. The CDR3 consists of 14 residues. With V trimmed by 6 bases and J by 7 bases, 6 bases remained unmatched. Germline lookup yields CDR1 ENHRY and CDR2 SYGVKD.